The rows below give T cell receptor beta chains drawn from one sample of a study of control samples from healthy donors and cancer patients. Here immunoSEQ multiplex PCR was the method, and the copy in TCRdb shows in-frame clones only, minus some. The top ten hold around 14% of the sample, which has about 150,000 clones, over 90% seen once. Input material: PBMCs. The source of these receptors is a man aged 60 to 69 with colorectal cancer. The CDR3 runs from the conserved cysteine through the conserved F or W. A D gene is named only where the DNA matches it firmly. The size of a clone is reported for some rows only, either as once, few or many, or as a class for expanded clones.

d_gene: NA
abundance: NA
j_gene: TRBJ1-2
v_gene: TRBV7-9
CDR3aa: CASSALWGYGYTF
CDR3nt: TGTGCCAGCAGCGCATTGTGGGGCTATGGCTACACCTTC

d_gene: NA
abundance: NA
j_gene: TRBJ1-5
v_gene: TRBV19
CDR3aa: CASMGRRLNQPQHF
CDR3nt: TGTGCCAGCATGGGGCGCCGGCTCAATCAGCCCCAGCATTTT

d_gene: NA
abundance: NA
j_gene: TRBJ1-5
v_gene: TRBV19
CDR3aa: CASSIAAGPNQPQHF
CDR3nt: TGTGCCAGTAGTATAGCGGCAGGGCCTAATCAGCCCCAGCATTTT

d_gene: TRBD2
abundance: NA
j_gene: TRBJ2-2
v_gene: TRBV6-6
CDR3aa: CASSRLAGHNTGELFF
CDR3nt: TGTGCCAGCAGTCGACTAGCGGGCCACAACACCGGGGAGCTGTTTTTT

d_gene: NA
abundance: NA
j_gene: TRBJ2-3
v_gene: TRBV18
CDR3aa: CASSPSPGVDTQYF
CDR3nt: TGTGCCAGCTCACCCTCGCCGGGGGTAGATACGCAGTATTTT

d_gene: NA
abundance: few
j_gene: TRBJ1-5
v_gene: TRBV7-6
CDR3aa: CASSPVLGYNQPQHF
CDR3nt: TGTGCCAGCAGCCCGGTTTTGGGGTACAATCAGCCCCAGCATTTT

d_gene: NA
abundance: NA
j_gene: TRBJ2-7
v_gene: TRBV3-1/TRBV3-2
CDR3aa: CASSQDRGKGPYEQYF
CDR3nt: TGTGCCAGCAGCCAAGACCGGGGAAAAGGGCCCTACGAGCAGTACTTC

d_gene: NA
abundance: NA
j_gene: TRBJ2-7
v_gene: TRBV6-2/TRBV6-3
CDR3aa: CASSPGIHEQYF
CDR3nt: TGTGCCAGCAGTCCAGGTATCCACGAGCAGTACTTC

d_gene: NA
abundance: NA
j_gene: TRBJ1-2
v_gene: TRBV5-5
CDR3aa: CASRAGVTNYGYTF
CDR3nt: TGTGCCAGCAGAGCGGGGGTTACTAACTATGGCTACACCTTC

d_gene: TRBD1
abundance: NA
j_gene: TRBJ1-1
v_gene: TRBV12-3/TRBV12-4
CDR3aa: CASSRQGEAFF
CDR3nt: TGTGCCAGCAGTAGACAGGGTGAAGCTTTCTTT

d_gene: NA
abundance: NA
j_gene: TRBJ2-1
v_gene: TRBV2
CDR3aa: CASNLEGGRNEQFF
CDR3nt: TGTGCCAGCAACTTAGAAGGAGGGAGGAATGAGCAGTTCTTC

d_gene: TRBD2
abundance: NA
j_gene: TRBJ2-1
v_gene: TRBV7-2
CDR3aa: CASRPGGPYNEQFF
CDR3nt: TGTGCCAGCAGACCGGGGGGGCCCTACAATGAGCAGTTCTTC

d_gene: TRBD1
abundance: NA
j_gene: TRBJ1-3
v_gene: TRBV2
CDR3aa: CASTLTGGEDTIYF
CDR3nt: TGTGCCAGCACTCTGACAGGGGGCGAGGACACCATATATTTT

d_gene: TRBD1
abundance: once
j_gene: TRBJ2-7
v_gene: TRBV12-5
CDR3aa: CASGLVRDRGYEQYF
CDR3nt: TGTGCTAGTGGTTTGGTTCGGGACAGGGGCTACGAGCAGTACTTC

d_gene: TRBD1
abundance: NA
j_gene: TRBJ1-2
v_gene: TRBV6-1
CDR3aa: CASSDQTGTYGYTF
CDR3nt: TGTGCCAGCAGTGACCAGACAGGGACCTATGGCTACACCTTC

d_gene: NA
abundance: once
j_gene: TRBJ1-2
v_gene: TRBV27
CDR3aa: CASSPLGQGNYGYTF
CDR3nt: TGTGCCAGCAGTCCCTTGGGGCAGGGTAACTATGGCTACACCTTC

d_gene: TRBD2
abundance: once
j_gene: TRBJ2-1
v_gene: TRBV11-3
CDR3aa: CASSLLGGGEQFF
CDR3nt: TGTGCCAGCAGCTTGCTAGGCGGGGGTGAGCAGTTCTTC

d_gene: NA
abundance: NA
j_gene: TRBJ1-3
v_gene: TRBV5-6
CDR3aa: CASSLGASGNTIYF
CDR3nt: TGTGCCAGCAGCTTGGGGGCCTCTGGAAACACCATATATTTT

d_gene: NA
abundance: NA
j_gene: TRBJ2-5
v_gene: TRBV30
CDR3aa: CAWCLTGKETQYF
CDR3nt: TGTGCCTGGTGTCTGACAGGTAAAGAGACCCAGTACTTC

d_gene: NA
abundance: NA
j_gene: TRBJ2-5
v_gene: TRBV6-5
CDR3aa: CASSYSRGQEETQYF
CDR3nt: TGTGCCAGCAGTTACTCGCGGGGGCAGGAAGAGACCCAGTACTTC

d_gene: NA
abundance: NA
j_gene: TRBJ1-2
v_gene: TRBV3-1/TRBV3-2
CDR3aa: CASSQDLHSGYTF
CDR3nt: TGTGCCAGCAGCCAAGATCTGCACAGCGGCTACACCTTC

d_gene: NA
abundance: NA
j_gene: TRBJ2-5
v_gene: TRBV18
CDR3aa: CASSPERLRGETQYF
CDR3nt: TGTGCCAGCTCACCGGAAAGGTTGAGAGGAGAGACCCAGTACTTC

d_gene: NA
abundance: few
j_gene: TRBJ2-2
v_gene: TRBV5-4
CDR3aa: CASSLEVTGELFF
CDR3nt: TGTGCCAGCAGCTTGGAGGTCACCGGGGAGCTGTTTTTT

d_gene: NA
abundance: NA
j_gene: TRBJ1-6
v_gene: TRBV7-9
CDR3aa: CASSLGPGGSPLHF
CDR3nt: TGTGCCAGCAGCTTAGGCCCCGGAGGGTCACCCCTCCACTTT

d_gene: TRBD1
abundance: once
j_gene: TRBJ1-1
v_gene: TRBV12-3/TRBV12-4
CDR3aa: CASSGEGATEAFF
CDR3nt: TGTGCCAGCAGTGGAGAGGGGGCCACTGAAGCTTTCTTT

d_gene: NA
abundance: NA
j_gene: TRBJ2-5
v_gene: TRBV7-2
CDR3aa: CASIQLRGVQETQYF
CDR3nt: TGTGCCAGCATCCAATTAAGGGGGGTCCAAGAGACCCAGTACTTC

d_gene: NA
abundance: NA
j_gene: TRBJ2-3
v_gene: TRBV5-1
CDR3aa: CASTGPDTQYF
CDR3nt: TGCGCCAGCACCGGTCCAGATACGCAGTATTTT

d_gene: TRBD2
abundance: NA
j_gene: TRBJ2-5
v_gene: TRBV2
CDR3aa: CASSIPSGGTEETQYF
CDR3nt: TGTGCCAGCAGTATACCTAGCGGGGGGACCGAAGAGACCCAGTACTTC

d_gene: NA
abundance: NA
j_gene: TRBJ1-3
v_gene: TRBV4-2
CDR3aa: CASSQNPRDIFSGNTIYF
CDR3nt: TGTGCCAGCAGCCAAAATCCACGAGACATTTTCTCTGGAAACACCATATATTTT

d_gene: NA
abundance: NA
j_gene: TRBJ2-2
v_gene: TRBV5-1
CDR3aa: CASSLWGGRDIGELFF
CDR3nt: TGCGCCAGCAGCTTGTGGGGAGGCAGGGATATCGGGGAGCTGTTTTTT

d_gene: TRBD1
abundance: NA
j_gene: TRBJ1-5
v_gene: TRBV18
CDR3aa: CASSPPGTGPNQPQHF
CDR3nt: TGTGCCAGCTCACCACCCGGGACAGGCCCCAATCAGCCCCAGCATTTT

d_gene: TRBD1
abundance: NA
j_gene: TRBJ2-5
v_gene: TRBV7-6
CDR3aa: CASSPRTGGPGGETQYF
CDR3nt: TGTGCCAGCAGCCCCCGGACAGGGGGCCCGGGAGGAGAGACCCAGTACTTC

d_gene: NA
abundance: NA
j_gene: TRBJ2-3
v_gene: TRBV19
CDR3aa: CASSAPGPKRELQYF
CDR3nt: TGTGCCAGTAGTGCACCCGGGCCCAAAAGAGAGTTGCAGTATTTT

d_gene: NA
abundance: few
j_gene: TRBJ2-3
v_gene: TRBV10-1
CDR3aa: CASSRDFSTDTQYF
CDR3nt: TGCGCCAGCTCCCGGGACTTTAGCACAGATACGCAGTATTTT

d_gene: NA
abundance: NA
j_gene: TRBJ1-2
v_gene: TRBV29-1
CDR3aa: CSVGGDYGYTF
CDR3nt: TGCAGCGTTGGGGGGGACTATGGCTACACCTTC

d_gene: TRBD2
abundance: NA
j_gene: TRBJ2-5
v_gene: TRBV19
CDR3aa: CASSSNLAGKQETQYF
CDR3nt: TGTGCCAGTAGTTCCAATCTAGCGGGGAAACAAGAGACCCAGTACTTC

d_gene: NA
abundance: NA
j_gene: TRBJ1-2
v_gene: TRBV15
CDR3aa: CATSRDQGLGYGYTF
CDR3nt: TGTGCCACCAGCAGAGATCAGGGCCTAGGCTATGGCTACACCTTC

d_gene: NA
abundance: NA
j_gene: TRBJ1-1
v_gene: TRBV11-2
CDR3aa: CASSLGQNTEAFF
CDR3nt: TGTGCCAGCAGCCTGGGACAGAACACTGAAGCTTTCTTT

d_gene: NA
abundance: once
j_gene: TRBJ2-2
v_gene: TRBV9
CDR3aa: CASSPWSGPSSIGVFF
CDR3nt: TGTGCCAGCAGCCCATGGAGCGGGCCTTCTTCAATTGGAGTGTTTTTT

d_gene: TRBD1
abundance: NA
j_gene: TRBJ1-2
v_gene: TRBV18
CDR3aa: CASSPNPLTGGGGYTF
CDR3nt: TGTGCCAGCTCACCAAACCCTCTGACAGGGGGCGGAGGCTACACCTTC

d_gene: NA
abundance: NA
j_gene: TRBJ2-1
v_gene: TRBV5-4
CDR3aa: CASRRPGSSYNEQFF
CDR3nt: TGTGCCAGCAGGCGACCAGGGAGCTCCTACAATGAGCAGTTCTTC

d_gene: NA
abundance: NA
j_gene: TRBJ1-1
v_gene: TRBV6-5
CDR3aa: CASSYRGMAFF
CDR3nt: TGTGCCAGCAGTTATCGGGGGATGGCTTTCTTT

d_gene: NA
abundance: NA
j_gene: TRBJ2-5
v_gene: TRBV3-1/TRBV3-2
CDR3aa: CASSLTEQETQYF
CDR3nt: TGTGCCAGCAGCCTAACAGAGCAAGAGACCCAGTACTTC

d_gene: TRBD1
abundance: NA
j_gene: TRBJ1-4
v_gene: TRBV27
CDR3aa: CASSFGQANEKLFF
CDR3nt: TGTGCCAGCAGTTTTGGACAGGCCAATGAAAAACTGTTTTTT